This TCR beta chain emerged from a study of OX40 agonist ivuxolimab in advanced cancers. Findings and caveats of the study: The study found among the lowest clonal expansion in partial responders at 0.1-3.0 mg/kg. Mean expanded clone counts were higher in CD8+ than CD4+ T cells. The expanded peripheral T cells' antigen specificity was not determined. Dosing at 0.1 to 3.0 mg/kg was accompanied by clonal expansion of CD4+ and CD8+ blood T cells by week 6.

CDR3 length: 11 amino acids. Germline V gene lookup returns CDR1 MNHEY and CDR2 SMNVEV (reference sequence). Trimming took 10 bases from V and 10 from J, leaving 14 bases between them. To note about this clone: Its antigen is unknown.

The protocol was immunoSEQ multiplex PCR, while the TCRdb copy is restricted to in-frame clones and leaves out a portion. The sample lists about 18,000 clones; roughly 85% were seen once. This receptor was identified in an adult with an advanced solid tumor such as melanoma, head and neck, liver or kidney cancer. The rearrangement links TRBV27 to TRBJ2-1; D perhaps matches TRBD1 (5 bases). Sequenced material: CD4+ or CD8+ T cells sorted from blood, taken in a trial of the OX40 agonist ivuxolimab. CDR3 sequence: CATRAGIEQFF. CDR3 nucleotide sequence: TGTGCCACCCGGGCAGGGATCGAGCAGTTCTTC.